This entry features one TCR beta chain sequence. Authors' data handling: Nucleated cell number was recorded as an estimate derived from reference gene primer amplification. Some clones are missing from TCRdb's copy, which holds only in-frame ones; the method was immunoSEQ multiplex PCR. From that table come the V and J calls and clone size; the DNA was used to work out D and trimming. The sample yields about 210,000 clones, less than 90% seen once. Patients from Seattle were sampled longitudinally, starting during active infection. This entry comes from a study of blood T cell repertoires in COVID-19. Study at large: Sites in the United States, Italy and Spain provided acute and convalescent COVID-19 samples.

This CDR3 spans 14 amino acids. V shed 6 bases and J shed 4 bases, with 15 bases lying between them. The germline gives CDR1 KGHSH, CDR2 LQKENI. This clonotype was sampled from a woman over 75 with COVID-19, enrolled during active disease. The chain is built from TRBV18 and TRBJ1-1; D is possibly TRBD1 (5 bases). Sample: peripheral blood. CDR3 in DNA: TGTGCCAGCTCCCCGTTTGGGGGGGGCACTGAAGCTTTCTTT. Amino acid sequence: CASSPFGGGTEAFF.